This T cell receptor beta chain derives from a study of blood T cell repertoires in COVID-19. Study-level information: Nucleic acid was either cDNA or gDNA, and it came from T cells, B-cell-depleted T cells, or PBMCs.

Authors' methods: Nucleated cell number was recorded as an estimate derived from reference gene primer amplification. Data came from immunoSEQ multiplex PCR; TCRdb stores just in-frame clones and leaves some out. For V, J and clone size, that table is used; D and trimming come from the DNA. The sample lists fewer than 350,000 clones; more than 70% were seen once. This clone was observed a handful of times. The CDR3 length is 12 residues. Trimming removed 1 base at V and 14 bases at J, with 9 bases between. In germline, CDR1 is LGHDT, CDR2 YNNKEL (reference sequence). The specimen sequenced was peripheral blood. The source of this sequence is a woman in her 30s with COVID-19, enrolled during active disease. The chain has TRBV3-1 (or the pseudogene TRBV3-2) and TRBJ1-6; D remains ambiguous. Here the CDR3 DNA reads TGTGCCAGCAGCCAAGGAGGCCTTTCCCTCCACTTT. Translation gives CASSQGGLSLHF.